This T cell receptor beta chain was observed in a study of CD8 T cells in ankylosing spondylitis. Germline V gives CDR1 SGHAT, CDR2 FQNNGV. With 3 bases clipped from V and 0 bases from J, the junction kept 5 bases outside the gene matches. The CDR3 has 17 amino acids. With regard to this clonotype: The target antigen is unknown.

Overall study findings and caveats: Some motif variants had been reported before (in reactive arthritis synovial fluid and blood). As reported, disease-linked clones showed significant enrichment in matched ankylosing spondylitis synovial fluid. The study identified a TCR beta motif of under ten highly homologous variants that appeared characteristic of ankylosing spondylitis blood.

TCRdb processed the 5' RACE reads anew with MiXCR; each CDR3 protein has one entry. The top ten clones hold around 20% of a sample with roughly 670,000 distinct CDR3 sequences, roughly 20% of them seen once. The TCR sequence derives from a male donor with ankylosing spondylitis. The chain combines TRBV11-2 with TRBJ2-6, with 7 bases matching TRBD1. The specimen sequenced was blood, either unsorted or a sorted T cell fraction (not recorded which). The CDR3 protein is CASSLRQGLSGANVLTF. The CDR3 region has the DNA TGTGCCAGCAGCTTGAGACAGGGCCTCTCTGGGGCCAACGTCCTGACTTTC.